The 27 T cell receptor beta chains below all came from one sample that was sequenced in a study of shared clonotypes between healthy human individuals. Profiled with immunoSEQ multiplex PCR; TCRdb holds only in-frame clones, not every one. The data contain around 2.1 million clones, approximately 94% of them singletons. Positively selected for CCR7, the CD45RO-negative cells used as naive CD8 cells excluded terminally differentiated effector memory CD45RA+ cells. Material: naive CD8+ T cells from PBMCs. The receptors were sampled from a man aged 18 to 35 in good health. Some clones in this sample may be carry-over from other donors' samples.

For this clone: The same CDR3 arises from other DNA sequences in this sample as well. The J gene is TRBJ2-7, the V gene TRBV20-1, with 7 nucleotides matching TRBD2. Per the germline V gene, CDR1 is DFQATT and CDR2 is SNEGSKA (reference sequence). The junction had 3 bases not matched to a gene; V was cut back by 6 bases and J by 4 bases. This CDR3 has 11 amino acids. CDR3 nucleotide sequence: TGCAGTGCCCCCGGGGGGTACGAGCAGTACTTC. Its translation: CSAPGGYEQYF.

The genes are TRBV15 and TRBJ2-7, with 9 bases that match TRBD2. CDR1 and CDR2 from the germline V gene are LNHNV and YYDKDF (reference sequence). This CDR3 is built from 15 residues. With 8 bases clipped from V and 0 bases from J, the junction kept 8 bases outside the gene matches. The CDR3 loop reads CATGILAGLSYEQYF. The CDR3 DNA is TGTGCCACCGGGATCCTAGCGGGACTCTCCTACGAGCAGTACTTC.

This clone was recorded only once. V is TRBV14 and J is TRBJ2-1; D ambiguous. Trimming removed 1 base from V and 8 bases from J, with 12 bases in between. Germline CDR1 and CDR2: SGHDN and FVKESK. CDR3 size: 14 residues. CDR3 protein: CASSQGPRTDEQFF. The CDR3 region has the DNA TGTGCCAGCAGCCAAGGCCCCCGGACGGATGAGCAGTTCTTC.

The chain recombines TRBV20-1 with TRBJ1-3; D is unclear. Trimming removed 3 bases at V and 7 bases at J, with 7 bases between. The germline CDR1 and CDR2 sequences are DFQATT and SNEGSKA (reference sequence). The CDR3 has 11 residues. The CDR3 bases are TGCAGTGCTAGTATTTTGAACACCATATATTTT. This encodes CSASILNTIYF.

CDR3 loop: CASSLEGGFQPQHF. The CDR3 DNA reads TGTGCCAGCAGTTTAGAAGGGGGCTTTCAGCCCCAGCATTTT. V and J are TRBV28 and TRBJ1-5, with TRBD1 matching 7 bases. The CDR3 has 14 residues. After removal of 2 bases from V and 6 bases from J, the junction contained 4 bases not matched to a gene. Germline V gene lookup returns CDR1 MDHEN and CDR2 SYDVKM.

The chain carries TRBV6-6 and TRBJ2-5; TRBD2 matches at 15 bases. After removal of 5 bases from V and 3 bases from J, the junction contained 4 bases not matched to a gene. Germline V gene data show CDR1 as MNHNY and CDR2 as SVGAGI (reference sequence). This CDR3 is 16 amino acids long. The CDR3 nucleotides read TGTGCCAGCAGTCAGGGGACTAGCGGGAGGAAAGAGACCCAGTACTTC. This sequence encodes CASSQGTSGRKETQYF.

The chain joins TRBV7-9 to TRBJ1-1; no clear D gene. V was cut by 5 bases and J by 1 base, with 17 bases left in between. Germline CDR1 and CDR2: SEHNR and FQNEAQ (reference sequence). The CDR3 length is 16 residues. CDR3 in DNA: TGTGCCAGCAGCGCGATCGTAGTCGGTCCGAACACTGAAGCTTTCTTT. It translates to CASSAIVVGPNTEAFF.

The V gene is TRBV13, the J gene TRBJ2-1; 12 positions agree with TRBD2. The V and J ends lost 5 bases and 6 bases, in that order; junction bases with no gene match: 8. Germline-derived CDR1 and CDR2 are PRHDT and FYEKMQ (reference sequence). The CDR3 runs to 16 residues. The CDR3 DNA sequence: TGTGCCAGCAGCATGATAGGGACTAGCGGGCTCAATGAGCAGTTCTTC. Translating gives CASSMIGTSGLNEQFF.

The chain carries TRBV27 and TRBJ2-1, with D perhaps matching TRBD2 (6 bases). Germline-derived CDR1 and CDR2 are MNHEY and SMNVEV (reference sequence). This CDR3 is 14 amino acids long. Trimming removed 4 bases at V and 3 bases at J, with 10 bases between. Here the CDR3 reads CASSYGGDYNEQFF. Written as DNA, the CDR3 is TGTGCCAGCAGTTACGGCGGGGACTACAATGAGCAGTTCTTC.

The CDR3 region has the DNA TGCGCCAGCAGCCAAGGACTAGCTTGGGGCGAGCAGTACTTC. The encoded protein is CASSQGLAWGEQYF. The chain links TRBV4-1 to TRBJ2-7; 7 nucleotides agree with TRBD2. Germline V gene lookup returns CDR1 MGHRA and CDR2 YSYEKL. V shed 1 base, J shed 6 bases, and the junction held 6 bases outside the gene matches. The CDR3 spans 14 residues.

For the CDR3, the DNA is TGTGCCAGCAGCCGATTGGGGACAGGGGGGGAGACCCAGTACTTC. It codes for CASSRLGTGGETQYF. The rearrangement joins TRBV11-2 to TRBJ2-5; 11 nucleotides match TRBD1. The CDR3 contains 15 residues. Germline loops: CDR1 SGHAT, CDR2 FQNNGV. Trimming cost V 5 bases and J 5 bases; bases outside gene matches: 7.

This sequence joins TRBV14 and TRBJ2-1; D not certain. Germline V gives CDR1 SGHDN, CDR2 FVKESK. There are 16 residues in the CDR3. V lost 0 bases and J 3 bases, leaving 12 bases between the germline ends. CDR3 nucleotide sequence: TGTGCCAGCAGCCAAGATCCGGTGGTTCTCTACAATGAGCAGTTCTTC. Translation gives CASSQDPVVLYNEQFF.

This clone was detected only a few times. The chain has TRBV9 and TRBJ2-1, with 8 bases fitting TRBD2. Germline values: CDR1 SGDLS, CDR2 YYNGEE. V dropped 2 bases and J dropped 6; count of bases not matched to a gene: 7. The CDR3 runs to 15 residues. CDR3 coding DNA: TGTGCCAGCAGCGTTGGTAGCGGGATGTTCAATGAGCAGTTCTTC. Translating gives CASSVGSGMFNEQFF.

A single count supports this clone. This CDR3 reads CASERPRSSYNEQFF. The CDR3 DNA reads TGTGCCAGCGAACGCCCTAGGAGCTCCTACAATGAGCAGTTCTTC. The chain carries TRBV28 and TRBJ2-1, with D uncertain. V lost 8 bases and J lost 0, with 14 bases in between. The CDR3 runs to 15 residues. Germline V gives CDR1 MDHEN, CDR2 SYDVKM.

The V call is TRBV10-3, the J call TRBJ1-4; possible D gene TRBD1, 6 bases. Trimming took off 2 bases at V and 10 bases at J, with 23 bases between the two ends. CDR3 length equals 17 residues. CDR1 and CDR2 from the germline V gene are ENHRY and SYGVKD. CDR3 nucleotide sequence: TGTGCCATCAGTGAGCCGTCGGGGGGAATTGAGGGGGGAAAACTGTTTTTT. Translated, it gives CAISEPSGGIEGGKLFF.

CDR3 protein: CASSFSLGQGGYYEQYF. The DNA of the CDR3 is TGTGCCAGCAGCTTTAGCCTCGGACAGGGGGGTTACTACGAGCAGTACTTC. The gene calls are TRBV7-9 and TRBJ2-7; 10 bases agree with TRBD1. The CDR3 spans 17 residues. V dropped 3 bases and J dropped 3; count of bases not matched to a gene: 11. Germline lookup yields CDR1 SEHNR and CDR2 FQNEAQ (reference sequence).

The chain joins TRBV27 to TRBJ2-7; no clear D. There are 14 residues in the CDR3. The germline V and J ends were trimmed by 5 bases and 0 bases, with 11 bases remaining between them. Germline-derived CDR1 and CDR2 are MNHEY and SMNVEV (reference sequence). Written as DNA, the CDR3 is TGTGCCAGCAGTCCTGACTGGAGCTCCTACGAGCAGTACTTC. Its translation is CASSPDWSSYEQYF.

J is TRBJ1-1 and V is TRBV7-2; 8 bases agree with TRBD1. Germline CDR1 reads SGHTA; CDR2 reads FQGNSA. CDR3 length: 13 amino acids. Germline trimming cut 5 bases from V and 5 bases from J; bases unmatched to any gene: 4. CDR3 protein: CASSRGTGTEAFF. CDR3 nucleotides: TGTGCCAGCAGCCGAGGGACAGGTACTGAAGCTTTCTTT. The complete variable domain, with remaining parts taken from reference TRBV7-2 and TRBJ1-1, reads GAGVSQSPSNKVTEKGKDVELRCDPISGHTALYWYRQSLGQGLEFLIYFQGNSAPDKSGLPSDRFSAERTGGSVSTLTIQRTQQEDSAVYLCASSRGTGTEAFFGQGTRLTVV.

The gene calls are TRBV5-1 and TRBJ1-4; D remains ambiguous. CDR3 length equals 15 residues. Trimming cost V 4 bases and J 4 bases, with 14 bases left between them. Germline V gene sequence: CDR1 SGHRS, CDR2 YFSETQ. This CDR3 is CASSQEGNFNEKLFF. In DNA, the CDR3 is TGCGCCAGCAGCCAGGAAGGCAACTTTAATGAAAAACTGTTTTTT. Based on the CDR3 plus reference TRBV5-1 and TRBJ1-4, the full variable domain is KAGVTQTPRYLIKTRGQQVTLSCSPISGHRSVSWYQQTPGQGLQFLFEYFSETQRNKGNFPGRFSGRQFSNSRSEMNVSTLELGDSALYLCASSQEGNFNEKLFFGSGTQLSVL.

The chain links TRBV5-4 to TRBJ2-3; 8 positions agree with TRBD1. The germline V gene has CDR1 SGHNT and CDR2 YYREEE (reference sequence). CDR3 length: 14 residues. The V and J ends lost 4 bases and 2 bases, in that order; junction bases with no gene match: 3. The CDR3 bases are TGTGCCAGCAGCCCGACAGGGGTCACAGATACGCAGTATTTT. Translated, it gives CASSPTGVTDTQYF.

As regards this clone: The sample contains more than one DNA sequence encoding this CDR3. V gene TRBV28 combines with J gene TRBJ2-2; no clear D. V was clipped by 5 bases and J by 1 base, with 8 bases between them. Germline V gene data show CDR1 as MDHEN and CDR2 as SYDVKM. The CDR3 is 14 amino acids. The CDR3 is CASSLAQNTGELFF. The CDR3 DNA reads TGTGCCAGCAGTCTGGCACAGAACACCGGGGAGCTGTTTTTT. The full variable domain, in which reference TRBV28 and TRBJ2-2 provide the parts outside the CDR3, is DVKVTQSSRYLVKRTGEKVFLECVQDMDHENMFWYRQDPGLGLRLIYFSYDVKMKEKGDIPEGYSVSREKKERFSLILESASTNQTSMYLCASSLAQNTGELFFGEGSRLTVL.

The chain is built from TRBV29-1 and TRBJ2-7; D may correspond to TRBD1 or TRBD2 (5 bases each). Germline V CDR1 and CDR2: SQVTM, ANQGSEA. This CDR3 comprises 11 residues. Trimming removed 6 bases from V and 5 bases from J, with 11 bases in between. As DNA, the CDR3 is TGCAGCGTACTAGACAGTAACGAGCAGTACTTC. Translated, it gives CSVLDSNEQYF.

This clone came up once. V is TRBV6-1 and J is TRBJ2-7; no definite D call. Per the germline V gene, CDR1 is MNHNS and CDR2 is SASEGT. V lost 2 bases and J 7 bases, leaving 18 bases between the germline ends. The CDR3 has 15 residues. CDR3 in DNA: TGTGCCAGCAGTGAATTAAGGACCCGACCGAAGGAGCAGTACTTC. Its translation is CASSELRTRPKEQYF.

V gene TRBV6-5 combines with J gene TRBJ2-3; D is undetermined. The V and J ends lost 1 base and 6 bases respectively, with 11 bases between them. The CDR3 has 14 amino acids. CDR1 and CDR2 from the germline V gene are MNHEY and SVGAGI. This CDR3 is CASSYFFGSDTQYF. CDR3 sequence (DNA): TGTGCCAGCAGTTACTTCTTCGGATCCGATACGCAGTATTTT.

This clone appeared a few times. The rearrangement joins TRBV28 to TRBJ1-5; D is unresolved. CDR3 size: 14 residues. V shed 2 bases and J shed 10 bases, with 15 bases lying between them. CDR1 is MDHEN and CDR2 is SYDVKM in the germline V gene. The CDR3 coding sequence is TGTGCCAGCAGTTTAATAACGGCTCAGAGACCCCAGCATTTT. Protein: CASSLITAQRPQHF.

Comment on this clone: Other DNA sequences of this sample code for an identical CDR3. The V and J genes are TRBV5-6 and TRBJ1-4; 9 bases fit TRBD1. Germline V gene lookup returns CDR1 SGHDT and CDR2 YYEEEE. This CDR3 comprises 14 residues. With 4 bases clipped from V and 5 bases from J, the junction kept 3 bases outside the gene matches. CDR3 in amino acids: CASSLGTGNEKLFF. CDR3 sequence (DNA): TGTGCCAGCAGCCTTGGGACAGGGAATGAAAAACTGTTTTTT.

The rearrangement uses TRBV18 and TRBJ1-2, with TRBD1 matching over 7 bases. Trimming removed 4 bases from V and 3 bases from J; junction bases left unmatched: 8. The CDR3 consists of 15 residues. Per germline, CDR1 KGHSH and CDR2 LQKENI. CDR3 in DNA: TGTGCCAGCTCACACCCGAGGGGGCAGGACTATGGCTACACCTTC. Protein product: CASSHPRGQDYGYTF.